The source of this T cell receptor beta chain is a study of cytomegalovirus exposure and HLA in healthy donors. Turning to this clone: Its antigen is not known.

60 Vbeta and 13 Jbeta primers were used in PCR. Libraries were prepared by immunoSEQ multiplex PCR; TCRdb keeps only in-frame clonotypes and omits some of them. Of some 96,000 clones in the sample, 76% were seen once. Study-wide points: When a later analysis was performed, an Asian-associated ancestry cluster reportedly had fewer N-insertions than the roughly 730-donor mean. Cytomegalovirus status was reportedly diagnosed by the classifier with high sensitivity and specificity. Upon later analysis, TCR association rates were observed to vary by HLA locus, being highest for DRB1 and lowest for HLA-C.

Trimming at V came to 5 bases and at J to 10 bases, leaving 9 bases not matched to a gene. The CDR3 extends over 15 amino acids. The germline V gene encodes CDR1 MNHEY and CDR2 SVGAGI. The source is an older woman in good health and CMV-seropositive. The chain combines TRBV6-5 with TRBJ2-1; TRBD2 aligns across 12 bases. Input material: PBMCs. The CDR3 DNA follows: TGTGCCAGCAGTACCCCGTTACTAGCGGGAGGCGAGCAGTTCTTC. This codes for CASSTPLLAGGEQFF.